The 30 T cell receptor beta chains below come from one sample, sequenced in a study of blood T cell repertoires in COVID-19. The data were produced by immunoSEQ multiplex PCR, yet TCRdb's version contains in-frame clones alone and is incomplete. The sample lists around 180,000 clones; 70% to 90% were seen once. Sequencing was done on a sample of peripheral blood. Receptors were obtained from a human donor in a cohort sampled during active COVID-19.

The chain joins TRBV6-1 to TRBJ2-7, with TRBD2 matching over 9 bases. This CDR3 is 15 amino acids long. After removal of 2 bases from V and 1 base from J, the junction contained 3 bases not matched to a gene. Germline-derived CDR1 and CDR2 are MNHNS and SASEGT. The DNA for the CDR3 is TGTGCCAGCAGTGAACAGACTAGCGGTTCCTACGAGCAGTACTTC. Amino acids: CASSEQTSGSYEQYF.

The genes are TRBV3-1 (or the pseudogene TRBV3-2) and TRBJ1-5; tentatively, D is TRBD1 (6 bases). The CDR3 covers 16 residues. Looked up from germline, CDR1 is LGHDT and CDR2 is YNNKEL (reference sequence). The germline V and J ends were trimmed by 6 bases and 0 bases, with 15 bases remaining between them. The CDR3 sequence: CASSLRGDYSNQPQHF. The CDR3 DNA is TGTGCCAGCAGTCTCAGGGGCGATTATAGCAATCAGCCCCAGCATTTT.

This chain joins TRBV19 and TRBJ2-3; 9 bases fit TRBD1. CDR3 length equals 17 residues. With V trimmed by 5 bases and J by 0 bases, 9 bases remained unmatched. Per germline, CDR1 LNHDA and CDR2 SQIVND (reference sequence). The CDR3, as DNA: TGTGCCAGTAGTGGAAGGGGACAGGGCCTCAGCACAGATACGCAGTATTTT. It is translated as CASSGRGQGLSTDTQYF.

CDR3 sequence reads: CASSQVPSSGNTIYF. The CDR3, as DNA: TGTGCCAGCAGCCAAGTCCCATCCTCTGGAAACACCATATATTTT. The chain links TRBV3-1 (or the pseudogene TRBV3-2) to TRBJ1-3; D remains unclear. CDR1 LGHDT and CDR2 YNNKEL come from the germline V gene (reference sequence). Trimming removed 1 base from V and 0 bases from J, with 7 bases in between. The CDR3 sequence is 15 residues long.

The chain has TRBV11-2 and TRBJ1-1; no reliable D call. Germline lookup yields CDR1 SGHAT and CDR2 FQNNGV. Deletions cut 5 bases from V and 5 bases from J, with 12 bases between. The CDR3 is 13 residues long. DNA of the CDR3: TGTGCCAGCAGCCCCAGCCAGGCGACTGAAGCTTTCTTT. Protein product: CASSPSQATEAFF.

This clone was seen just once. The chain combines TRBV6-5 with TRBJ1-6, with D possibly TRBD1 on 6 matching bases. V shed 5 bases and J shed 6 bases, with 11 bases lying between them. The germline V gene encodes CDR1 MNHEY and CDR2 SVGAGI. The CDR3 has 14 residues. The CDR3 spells CASSQQGGNSPLHF. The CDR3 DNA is TGTGCCAGCAGTCAACAGGGTGGTAATTCACCCCTCCACTTT.

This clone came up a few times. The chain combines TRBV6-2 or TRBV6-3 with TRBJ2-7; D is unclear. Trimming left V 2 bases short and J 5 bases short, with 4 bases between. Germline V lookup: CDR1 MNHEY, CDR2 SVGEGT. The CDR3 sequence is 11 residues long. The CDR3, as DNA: TGTGCCAGCAGTTACGGAGACGAGCAGTACTTC. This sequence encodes CASSYGDEQYF.

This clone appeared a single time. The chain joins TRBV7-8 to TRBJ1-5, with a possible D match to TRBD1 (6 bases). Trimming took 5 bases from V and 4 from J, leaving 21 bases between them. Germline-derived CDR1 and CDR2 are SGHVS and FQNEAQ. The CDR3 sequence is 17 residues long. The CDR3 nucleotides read TGTGCCAGCAGCCCGCGAATCGGACAGAGGAATAATCAGCCCCAGCATTTT. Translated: CASSPRIGQRNNQPQHF.

The CDR3: CASSTGQGAQPQHF. CDR3 in DNA: TGTGCCAGCAGCACCGGACAGGGGGCCCAGCCCCAGCATTTT. The J gene is TRBJ1-5, the V gene TRBV7-2; TRBD1 matches at 11 bases. Looked up from germline, CDR1 is SGHTA and CDR2 is FQGNSA. Trimming removed 5 bases from V and 7 bases from J; junction bases left unmatched: 4. There are 14 residues in the CDR3.

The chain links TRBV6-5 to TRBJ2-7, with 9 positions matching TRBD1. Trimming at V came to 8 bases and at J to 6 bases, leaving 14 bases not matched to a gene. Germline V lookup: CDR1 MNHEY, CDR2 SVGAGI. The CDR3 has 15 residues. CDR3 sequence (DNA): TGTGCCAGCGGCCAAGGCCGGGACAGGGTGTCCGAGCAGTACTTC. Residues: CASGQGRDRVSEQYF.

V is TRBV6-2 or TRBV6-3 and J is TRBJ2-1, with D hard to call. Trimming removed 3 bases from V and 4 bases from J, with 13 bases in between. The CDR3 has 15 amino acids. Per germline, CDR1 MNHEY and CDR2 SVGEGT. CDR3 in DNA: TGTGCCAGCAGTTATTCAAGTGGTCGGTACAATGAGCAGTTCTTC. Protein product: CASSYSSGRYNEQFF.

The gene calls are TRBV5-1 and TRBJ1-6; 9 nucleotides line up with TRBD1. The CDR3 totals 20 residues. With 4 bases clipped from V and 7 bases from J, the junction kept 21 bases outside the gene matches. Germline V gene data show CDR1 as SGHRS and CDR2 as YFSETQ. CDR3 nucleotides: TGCGCCAGCAGCCCGGAAACAGGGGGCGCTCGAATGACCGGGAATTCACCCCTCCACTTT. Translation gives CASSPETGGARMTGNSPLHF.

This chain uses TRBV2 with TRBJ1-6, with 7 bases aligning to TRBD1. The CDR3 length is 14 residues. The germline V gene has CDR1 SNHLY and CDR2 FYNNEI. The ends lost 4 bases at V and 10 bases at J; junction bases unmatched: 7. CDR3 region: CASSVGTAPSPLHF. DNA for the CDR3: TGTGCCAGCAGTGTGGGGACAGCACCATCACCCCTCCACTTT.

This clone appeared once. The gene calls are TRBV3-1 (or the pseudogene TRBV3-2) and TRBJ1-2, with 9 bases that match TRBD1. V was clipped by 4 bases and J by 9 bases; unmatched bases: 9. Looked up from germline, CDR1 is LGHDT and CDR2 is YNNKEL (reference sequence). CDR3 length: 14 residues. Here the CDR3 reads CASSRPGTGKSYTF. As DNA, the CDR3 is TGTGCCAGCAGCCGCCCCGGGACAGGGAAAAGCTACACCTTC.

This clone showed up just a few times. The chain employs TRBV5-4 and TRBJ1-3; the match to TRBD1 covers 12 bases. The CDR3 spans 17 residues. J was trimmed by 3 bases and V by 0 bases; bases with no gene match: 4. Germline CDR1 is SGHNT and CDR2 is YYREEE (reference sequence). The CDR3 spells CASSLGRDRGHGNTIYF. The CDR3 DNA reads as TGTGCCAGCAGCTTGGGGCGGGACAGGGGGCATGGAAACACCATATATTTT. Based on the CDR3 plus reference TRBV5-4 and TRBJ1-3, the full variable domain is ETGVTQSPTHLIKTRGQQVTLRCSSQSGHNTVSWYQQALGQGPQFIFQYYREEENGRGNFPPRFSGLQFPNYSSELNVNALELDDSALYLCASSLGRDRGHGNTIYFGEGSWLTVV.

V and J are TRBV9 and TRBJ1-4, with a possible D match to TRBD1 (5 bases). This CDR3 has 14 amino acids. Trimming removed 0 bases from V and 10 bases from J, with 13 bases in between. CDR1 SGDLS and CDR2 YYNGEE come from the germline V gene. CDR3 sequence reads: CASSVEGRGGKLFF. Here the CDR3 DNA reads TGTGCCAGCAGCGTAGAGGGGCGTGGCGGAAAACTGTTTTTT.

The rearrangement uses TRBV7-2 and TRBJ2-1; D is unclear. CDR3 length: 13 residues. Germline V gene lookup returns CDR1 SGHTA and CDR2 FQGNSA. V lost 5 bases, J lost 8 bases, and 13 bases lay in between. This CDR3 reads CASSDLPSYEQFF. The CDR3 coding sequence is TGTGCCAGCAGCGATCTTCCTAGTTATGAGCAGTTCTTC.

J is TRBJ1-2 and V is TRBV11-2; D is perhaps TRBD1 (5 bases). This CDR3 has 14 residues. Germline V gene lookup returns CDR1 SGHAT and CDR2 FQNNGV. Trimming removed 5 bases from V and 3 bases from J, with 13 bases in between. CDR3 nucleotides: TGTGCCAGCAGCCAGACGGGGGTAGACTATGGCTACACCTTC. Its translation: CASSQTGVDYGYTF. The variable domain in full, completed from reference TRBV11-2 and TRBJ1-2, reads EAGVAQSPRYKIIEKRQSVAFWCNPISGHATLYWYQQILGQGPKLLIQFQNNGVVDDSQLPKDRFSAERLKGVDSTLKIQPAKLEDSAVYLCASSQTGVDYGYTFGSGTRLTVV.

The CDR3 here is CASSKANREGLAGGPGSITDTQYF. The CDR3 DNA reads as TGTGCCAGCAGCAAAGCGAACAGGGAGGGACTAGCGGGAGGGCCTGGGTCGATCACAGATACGCAGTATTTT. The rearrangement links TRBV21-1 to TRBJ2-3; the D call in the table, TRBD2, was not verified against the DNA. TRBV21-1 is shown as a pseudogene. This CDR3 comprises 24 residues.

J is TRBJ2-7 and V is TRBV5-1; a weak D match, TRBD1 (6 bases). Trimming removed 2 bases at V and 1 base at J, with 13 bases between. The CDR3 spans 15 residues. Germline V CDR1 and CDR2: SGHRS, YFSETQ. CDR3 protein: CASSFGGMLSYEQYF. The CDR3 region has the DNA TGCGCCAGCAGCTTTGGGGGCATGTTGTCCTACGAGCAGTACTTC.

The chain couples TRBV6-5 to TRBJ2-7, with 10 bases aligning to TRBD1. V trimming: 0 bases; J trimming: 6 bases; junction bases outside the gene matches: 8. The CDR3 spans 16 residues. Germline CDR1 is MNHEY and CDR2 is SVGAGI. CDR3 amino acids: CASSYSTGTGDAEQYF. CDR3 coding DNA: TGTGCCAGCAGTTACTCTACCGGGACAGGGGACGCCGAGCAGTACTTC.

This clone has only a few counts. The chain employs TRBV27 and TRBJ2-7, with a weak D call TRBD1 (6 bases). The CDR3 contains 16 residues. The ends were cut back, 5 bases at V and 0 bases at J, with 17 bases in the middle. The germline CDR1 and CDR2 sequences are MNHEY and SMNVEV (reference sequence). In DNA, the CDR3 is TGTGCCAGCAGTCCCCTCCCTACGGACAGCTCCTACGAGCAGTACTTC. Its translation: CASSPLPTDSSYEQYF.

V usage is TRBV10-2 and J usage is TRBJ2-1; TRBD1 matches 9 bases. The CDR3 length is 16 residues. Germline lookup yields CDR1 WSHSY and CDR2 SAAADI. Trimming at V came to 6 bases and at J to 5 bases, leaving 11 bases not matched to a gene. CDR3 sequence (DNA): TGCGCCAGCAGAGAATGGACAGGGGCGAGTGACAATGAGCAGTTCTTC. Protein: CASREWTGASDNEQFF.

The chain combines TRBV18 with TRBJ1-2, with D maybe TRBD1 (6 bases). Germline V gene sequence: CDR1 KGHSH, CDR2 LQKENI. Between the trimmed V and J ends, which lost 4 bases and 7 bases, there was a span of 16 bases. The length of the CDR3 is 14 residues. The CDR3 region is CASSLDRDSRGYTF. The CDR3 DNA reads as TGTGCCAGCTCACTGGACAGAGATTCGCGTGGCTACACCTTC.

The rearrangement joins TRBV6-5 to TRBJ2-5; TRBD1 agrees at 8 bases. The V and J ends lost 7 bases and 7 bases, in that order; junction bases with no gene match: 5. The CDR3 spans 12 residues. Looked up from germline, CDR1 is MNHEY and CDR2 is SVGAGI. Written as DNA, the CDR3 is TGTGCCAGCAAAGCAGGGGGCTCGACCCAGTACTTC. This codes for CASKAGGSTQYF.

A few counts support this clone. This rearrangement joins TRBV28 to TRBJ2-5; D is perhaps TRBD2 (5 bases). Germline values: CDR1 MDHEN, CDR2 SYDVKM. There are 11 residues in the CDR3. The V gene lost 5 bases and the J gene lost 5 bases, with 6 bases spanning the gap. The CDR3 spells CASSGEETQYF. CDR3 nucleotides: TGTGCCAGCAGTGGGGAGGAGACCCAGTACTTC.

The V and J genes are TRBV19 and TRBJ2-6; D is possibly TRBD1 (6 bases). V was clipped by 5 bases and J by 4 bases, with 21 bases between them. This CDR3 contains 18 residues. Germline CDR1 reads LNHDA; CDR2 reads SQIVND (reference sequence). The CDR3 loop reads CASSSRDTAPLGANVLTF. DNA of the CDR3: TGTGCCAGTAGTTCCCGGGACACCGCGCCTCTCGGGGCCAACGTCCTGACTTTC.

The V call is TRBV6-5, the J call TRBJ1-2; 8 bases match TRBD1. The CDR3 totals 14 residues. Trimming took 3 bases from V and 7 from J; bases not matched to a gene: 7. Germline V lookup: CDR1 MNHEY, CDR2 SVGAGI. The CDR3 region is CASSYSGGLGGYTF. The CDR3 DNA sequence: TGTGCCAGCAGTTATTCAGGGGGCCTTGGTGGCTACACCTTC.

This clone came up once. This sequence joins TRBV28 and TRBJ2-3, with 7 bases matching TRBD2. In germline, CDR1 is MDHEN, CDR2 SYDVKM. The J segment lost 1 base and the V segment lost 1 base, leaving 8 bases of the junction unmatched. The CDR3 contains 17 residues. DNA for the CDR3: TGTGCCAGCAGTTTATCGGCGGGAGTTTCCCGCACAGATACGCAGTATTTT. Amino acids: CASSLSAGVSRTDTQYF.

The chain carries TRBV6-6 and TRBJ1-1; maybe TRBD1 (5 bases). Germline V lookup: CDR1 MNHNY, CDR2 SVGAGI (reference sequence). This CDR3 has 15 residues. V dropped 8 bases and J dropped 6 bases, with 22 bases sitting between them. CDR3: CASVRSGGEIAEAFF. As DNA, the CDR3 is TGTGCCAGCGTCCGGAGTGGGGGGGAGATCGCTGAAGCTTTCTTT.